Sequencing of this T cell receptor (beta chain) was carried out in a study of blood T cells in healthy people across ages. The amount of total RNA extracted per sample was at least 5.5 micrograms. With respect to this clonotype: Its antigen is as yet unknown.

Combining a sample-barcoded 5' primer with a J-beta primer mix, a second PCR ran for roughly 6 to 11 cycles. Every molecule of cDNA carried a tag from a template-switch adaptor with 12 random nucleotides. TCRdb reprocessed the 5' RACE reads with MiXCR, giving one entry per CDR3 protein. Of about 800,000 distinct CDR3 sequences listed, 58% are singletons. CDR1 and CDR2 (germline): SGHRS, YFSETQ. V was pared by 3 bases and J by 0 bases, with 5 bases of the junction left unmatched. There are 15 residues in the CDR3. The study's findings and limits: Roughly linear age-related decline in beta diversity appeared, significant by age approximately 41.

The sequence was collected from a man aged 25-45 years in good health. The chain combines TRBV5-1 with TRBJ1-1, with 7 bases identical to TRBD1. Material for sequencing was blood. The CDR3 DNA reads as TGCGCCAGCAGCTCGACGGGACAGCTGAACACTGAAGCTTTCTTT. Translation: CASSSTGQLNTEAFF.